These 26 T cell receptor beta chains originate from one sample sequenced in a study of T-cell memory formation after mild COVID-19. One entry per CDR3 protein results from TCRdb running MiXCR on the 5' RACE reads. The table includes 45,000 to 50,000 distinct CDR3 sequences, approximately 7% detected once. The sample consisted of PBMCs or a T cell subset sorted from them (not recorded which). All receptors derive from a man younger than 35 who had mild COVID-19 (a few samples of this study predate the infection). Cell type and time point are not known.

This CDR3 reads CASRRQGGEKLFF. The CDR3 DNA reads TGTGCCAGCAGAAGACAGGGGGGAGAAAAACTGTTTTTT. V is TRBV13 and J is TRBJ1-4; 9 bases fit TRBD1. The CDR3 contains 13 residues. Germline values: CDR1 PRHDT, CDR2 FYEKMQ (reference sequence). The trim removed 6 bases at V and 8 bases at J, leaving 4 bases unmatched.

This clonotype was counted between two and nine times. The rearrangement joins TRBV4-2 to TRBJ2-3; 8 nucleotides agree with TRBD2. This CDR3 spans 12 amino acids. Germline V CDR1 and CDR2: LGHNA, YNFKEQ. Trimming at V came to 4 bases and at J to 6 bases, leaving 0 bases not matched to a gene. The CDR3 DNA follows: TGTGCCAGCAGCCCGGGGGGGGATACGCAGTATTTT. This codes for CASSPGGDTQYF.

This clonotype came up many times. The chain recombines TRBV6-5 with TRBJ2-7, with 9 bases fitting TRBD1. The ends lost 6 bases at V and 4 bases at J; junction bases unmatched: 4. CDR3 length: 13 amino acids. Germline V CDR1 and CDR2: MNHEY, SVGAGI. The CDR3 DNA reads as TGTGCCAGCAGGAGGACAGGGGTTTACGAGCAGTACTTC. It codes for CASRRTGVYEQYF.

This clonotype appeared a few times. The V gene is TRBV12-3 or TRBV12-4, the J gene TRBJ2-5; perhaps TRBD1 as D (6 bases). Trimming cost V 7 bases and J 2 bases, with 14 bases left between them. The length of the CDR3 is 14 residues. CDR3 nucleotide sequence: TGTGCCAGCAACCGCGAGGGGGAACAAGAGACCCAGTACTTC. It specifies CASNREGEQETQYF.

This clonotype was seen repeatedly, ten times or more. V is TRBV21-1 and J is TRBJ2-1; the tabulated D call, TRBD1, remains unverified against the DNA. TRBV21-1 is termed a pseudogene. The CDR3 is 14 amino acids. Here the CDR3 DNA reads TGTGCCAGCAGCAAAGAGTGGGGGGATAATGAGCAGTTCTTC. Its protein product is CASSKEWGDNEQFF.

This clonotype was seen a handful of times. CDR3 sequence: CASSVRGYKTDTQYF. DNA for the CDR3: TGTGCCAGCAGCGTTAGGGGGTACAAGACAGATACGCAGTATTTT. The chain couples TRBV7-8 to TRBJ2-3, with D maybe TRBD1 (6 bases). V lost 5 bases and J lost 3, with 15 bases in between. CDR1 is SGHVS and CDR2 is FQNEAQ in the germline V gene. The CDR3 extends over 15 amino acids.

This clonotype was counted many times. The V and J genes are TRBV10-3 and TRBJ2-4; D possibly corresponds to TRBD2 (5 bases). Looked up from germline, CDR1 is ENHRY and CDR2 is SYGVKD. The ends were cut back, 2 bases at V and 3 bases at J, with 8 bases in the middle. CDR3 length: 14 amino acids. CDR3: CAISEAGSKNIQYF. The CDR3 DNA is TGTGCCATCAGTGAGGCGGGTAGCAAAAACATTCAGTACTTC.

The V gene is TRBV3-1, the J gene TRBJ2-5; 7 bases map to TRBD1. V lost 6 bases, J lost 5 bases, and 6 bases stayed unmatched. The CDR3 sequence is 13 residues long. Germline CDR1 LGHDT, CDR2 YNNKEL (reference sequence). This CDR3 reads CASRGPRGETQYF. The CDR3, as DNA: TGTGCCAGCAGAGGCCCCAGGGGGGAGACCCAGTACTTC.

The chain uses TRBV24-1 and TRBJ1-2, with D possibly TRBD1 on 6 matching bases. V was pared by 5 bases and J by 2 bases, with 11 bases between. Germline V lookup: CDR1 KGHDR, CDR2 SFDVKD. The CDR3 is 14 amino acids. In nucleotides, the CDR3 is TGTGCCACCAGTGTTGCCGGACAGAACTATGGCTACACCTTC. This encodes CATSVAGQNYGYTF.

The chain employs TRBV12-3 or TRBV12-4 and TRBJ2-6; no clear D. Trimming stripped 4 bases from V and 0 bases from J, with 7 bases between. This CDR3 is 15 amino acids long. CDR3 sequence: CASSSHTSGANVLTF. CDR3 coding DNA: TGTGCCAGCAGTTCCCATACCTCTGGGGCCAACGTCCTGACTTTC.

There are many counts of this clonotype. The genes are TRBV19 and TRBJ2-3; D perhaps matches TRBD2 (7 bases). CDR1 LNHDA and CDR2 SQIVND come from the germline V gene (reference sequence). V was shortened by 7 bases and J by 1 base, with 15 bases between the two germline ends. CDR3 length: 15 residues. The CDR3 DNA reads TGTGCCAGTACGGCGGGGGCCTCGGGCACAGATACGCAGTATTTT. Protein sequence: CASTAGASGTDTQYF.

This clonotype was counted only a few times. This rearrangement joins TRBV7-2 to TRBJ2-7; D is uncertain. This CDR3 spans 11 amino acids. V lost 2 bases and J 7 bases, leaving 6 bases between the germline ends. Germline CDR1 SGHTA, CDR2 FQGNSA. The CDR3 loop reads CASSLFGEQYF. The CDR3, as DNA: TGTGCCAGCAGCTTATTTGGGGAGCAGTACTTC.

This clonotype was recorded a few times. The V gene is TRBV18, the J gene TRBJ1-4; D not certain. There are 15 residues in the CDR3. V was trimmed by 3 bases and J by 6 bases, leaving 14 bases between them. CDR1 KGHSH and CDR2 LQKENI come from the germline V gene. The CDR3 DNA reads as TGTGCCAGCTCACCCCGGACGTCCCAGGATGAAAAACTGTTTTTT. Protein sequence: CASSPRTSQDEKLFF.

This clonotype appeared a few times. The chain combines TRBV4-3 with TRBJ2-5, with D tentatively TRBD2 (5 bases). Trimming took 0 bases from V and 5 from J, leaving 10 bases between them. Germline V gives CDR1 LGHNA, CDR2 YSLEER. The CDR3 has 14 amino acids. Written as DNA, the CDR3 is TGCGCCAGCAGCCAAGATCGGGATAGGGAGACCCAGTACTTC. Its translation: CASSQDRDRETQYF.

Judged by abundance, this clonotype is medium-sized. The chain is built from TRBV7-9 and TRBJ2-5; 7 bases match TRBD1. J was trimmed by 5 bases and V by 2 bases; bases with no gene match: 11. From germline, CDR1 is SEHNR and CDR2 FQNEAQ (reference sequence). This CDR3 is 16 amino acids long. CDR3 loop: CASSLLRDLGGETQYF. The CDR3 DNA reads as TGTGCCAGCAGCTTATTAAGGGATCTAGGGGGCGAGACCCAGTACTTC.

This clonotype was found many times. As DNA, the CDR3 is TGTGCCAGCTCCCCCGGACAGAACACTGAAGCTTTCTTT. Protein product: CASSPGQNTEAFF. The chain combines TRBV18 with TRBJ1-1, with D tentatively TRBD1 (5 bases). Trimming pared 6 bases from V and 1 base from J, leaving 9 bases between. The CDR3 has 13 amino acids. Germline CDR1 and CDR2: KGHSH and LQKENI.

The CDR3 here is CASRGADAGELFF. CDR3 in DNA: TGTGCCAGTCGGGGGGCCGACGCCGGGGAGCTGTTTTTT. The chain carries TRBV10-3 and TRBJ2-2; weak D call: TRBD2 (7 bases). V was clipped by 10 bases and J by 6 bases, with 15 bases between them. CDR1 is ENHRY, CDR2 SYGVKD, per germline. The CDR3 has 13 residues.

The sample holds many counts of this clonotype. The rearrangement links TRBV11-2 to TRBJ2-7; maybe TRBD1 (6 bases). The CDR3 sequence is 12 residues long. V gave up 5 bases and J gave up 3 bases, with 8 bases separating them. Per germline, CDR1 SGHAT and CDR2 FQNNGV. The CDR3 nucleotides are TGTGCCAGCAGCAAACAGGGCTACGAGCAGTACTTC. Translated, it gives CASSKQGYEQYF.

The sample holds a few counts of this clonotype. The rearrangement uses TRBV3-1 and TRBJ2-5; D gene ambiguous. This CDR3 comprises 13 residues. CDR1 and CDR2 from the germline V gene are LGHDT and YNNKEL (reference sequence). Trimming stripped 1 base from V and 4 bases from J, with 7 bases between. CDR3 nucleotide sequence: TGTGCCAGCAGCCAAGGGGTTGGAGAGACCCAGTACTTC. Its translation is CASSQGVGETQYF.

This clonotype showed up many times. The chain carries TRBV7-8 and TRBJ2-1, with D unclear. CDR3 size: 13 residues. Germline CDR1 reads SGHVS; CDR2 reads FQNEAQ. V lost 4 bases, J lost 1 base, and 5 bases lay in between. The CDR3 sequence is CASSSLSYNEQFF. Written as DNA, the CDR3 is TGTGCCAGCAGCTCACTGTCCTACAATGAGCAGTTCTTC.

This clonotype was detected only a few times. This sequence joins TRBV7-2 and TRBJ1-2; D is unclear. CDR1 and CDR2 from the germline V gene are SGHTA and FQGNSA. V was cut by 1 base and J by 7 bases, with 16 bases left in between. The CDR3 sequence is 15 residues long. CDR3 nucleotides: TGTGCCAGCAGCTTAGAAGTTTGGGGAGTCCCTGGCTACACCTTC. It yields the protein CASSLEVWGVPGYTF.

The rearrangement links TRBV19 to TRBJ2-3; D is perhaps TRBD1 (5 bases). The CDR3 has 15 amino acids. The V and J ends lost 1 base and 6 bases respectively, with 14 bases between them. Germline V gives CDR1 LNHDA, CDR2 SQIVND (reference sequence). In DNA, the CDR3 is TGTGCCAGTAGTATAGCTTCAAGGGGCTTGGATACGCAGTATTTT. It specifies CASSIASRGLDTQYF.

At least ten counts were recorded for this clonotype. The chain joins TRBV5-1 to TRBJ2-3; possible D gene TRBD2, 7 bases. The CDR3 runs 15 residues. CDR1 and CDR2 from the germline V gene are SGHRS and YFSETQ. The V end lost 1 base, the J end lost 6 bases, and 15 bases lay between the germline ends. This CDR3 reads CASSLLGGQEDTQYF. For the CDR3, the DNA is TGCGCCAGCAGCTTGTTGGGGGGGCAAGAGGATACGCAGTATTTT.

This rearrangement joins TRBV10-3 to TRBJ2-5, with 9 bases identical to TRBD2. CDR1 is ENHRY, CDR2 SYGVKD, per germline. This CDR3 contains 15 residues. V trimming: 6 bases; J trimming: 1 base; junction bases outside the gene matches: 6. The CDR3 spells CAIRSSGGIQETQYF. The CDR3 DNA follows: TGTGCCATCAGATCAAGCGGGGGGATCCAAGAGACCCAGTACTTC.

In its sample, this clonotype was seen a few times. The chain is built from TRBV6-6 and TRBJ2-7, with D perhaps given as TRBD1 or TRBD2 (5 bases each). V was clipped by 4 bases and J by 6 bases, with 13 bases between them. The CDR3 has 13 residues. Germline V gives CDR1 MNHNY, CDR2 SVGAGI (reference sequence). This CDR3 is CASSLGDGGEQYV. The CDR3 nucleotides read TGTGCCAGCAGTTTGGGGGACGGTGGCGAGCAGTACGTC.

This clonotype appeared a few times. CDR3 DNA sequence: TGTGCCAGCAGGACCCAGGTGGGCGGGGAGCTGTTTTTT. It codes for CASRTQVGGELFF. V gene TRBV2 combines with J gene TRBJ2-2; D unresolved. Per the germline V gene, CDR1 is SNHLY and CDR2 is FYNNEI. Trimming pared 6 bases from V and 7 bases from J, leaving 12 bases between. CDR3 length: 13 amino acids. The full variable domain, rest sourced from reference TRBV2 and TRBJ2-2, is EPEVTQTPSHQVTQMGQEVILRCVPISNHLYFYWYRQILGQKVEFLVSFYNNEISEKSEIFDDQFSVERPDGSNFTLKIRSTKLEDSAMYFCASRTQVGGELFFGEGSRLTVL.